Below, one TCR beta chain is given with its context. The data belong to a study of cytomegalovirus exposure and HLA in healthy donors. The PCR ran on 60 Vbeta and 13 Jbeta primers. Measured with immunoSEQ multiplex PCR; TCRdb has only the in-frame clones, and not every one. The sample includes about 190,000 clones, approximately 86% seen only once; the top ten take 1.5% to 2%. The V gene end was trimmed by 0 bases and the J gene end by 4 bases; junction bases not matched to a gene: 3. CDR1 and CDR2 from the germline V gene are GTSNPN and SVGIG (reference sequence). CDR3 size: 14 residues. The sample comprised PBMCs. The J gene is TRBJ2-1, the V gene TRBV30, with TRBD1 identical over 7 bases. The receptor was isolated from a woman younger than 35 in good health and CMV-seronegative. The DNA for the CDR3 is TGTGCCTGGAGTGTTAAGGGGGCGTACAATGAGCAGTTCTTC. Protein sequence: CAWSVKGAYNEQFF.